This TCR beta chain was identified in a study of regulatory T cells in long-lasting Graves disease. Assembly of TCR beta libraries relied on iRepertoire HTBI primers together with Arm-PCR of CDR3 regions. TCRdb processed the multiplex PCR reads anew with MiXCR; each CDR3 protein has one entry. This sample carries 600,000 to 650,000 distinct CDR3 sequences, roughly 15% of them seen once, and the ten largest clones take about 17%. As for time point: newly diagnosed GD, antithyroid drugs for less than 3 months. The TCR library was prepared using RNA isolated from PBMCs. This clonotype has at least ten counts. From germline, CDR1 is SGHTA and CDR2 FQGTGA. The CDR3 extends over 14 amino acids. The ends were cut back, 5 bases at V and 1 base at J, with 11 bases in the middle. This sample was shared with a second study, whose subject was T cells in Graves' hyperthyroidism and ophthalmopathy.

The TCR sequence derives from a woman in her 30s with Graves disease. Sequenced material: peripheral blood mononuclear cells (PBMCs), taken at new diagnosis, from a patient treated with antithyroid drugs. V is TRBV7-3 and J is TRBJ1-1; no definite D call. The CDR3, as DNA: TGTGCCAGCAGCCTTACGGCGGGGAACACTGAAGCTTTCTTT. It specifies CASSLTAGNTEAFF.